These 19 T cell receptor beta chains were sequenced from one sample in a study of cytomegalovirus exposure and HLA in healthy donors. 13 Jbeta primers and 60 Vbeta primers were used for the PCR. Sequencing used immunoSEQ multiplex PCR; TCRdb keeps in-frame clones, though not all of them. This sample has some 130,000 clones, with approximately 80% found just once. Sequencing input: PBMCs. Receptors originate from a male donor in good health and CMV-seropositive.

The chain uses TRBV18 and TRBJ2-7; TRBD2 matches 14 bases. Germline-derived CDR1 and CDR2 are KGHSH and LQKENI. The CDR3 is 15 residues long. The ends lost 3 bases at V and 4 bases at J; junction bases unmatched: 2. In nucleotides, the CDR3 is TGTGCCAGCTCACCGAGGACTAGCGGGGGGTACGAGCAGTACTTC. Protein product: CASSPRTSGGYEQYF.

This clone has just a few counts. The chain links TRBV7-8 to TRBJ2-1; D gene unclear. The CDR3 runs to 12 residues. Looked up from germline, CDR1 is SGHVS and CDR2 is FQNEAQ. The V and J ends lost 4 bases and 10 bases respectively, with 11 bases between them. CDR3 DNA sequence: TGTGCCAGCAGCTCTGGCCTGAAGGAGCAGTTCTTC. Amino acids: CASSSGLKEQFF.

The V gene is TRBV7-7, the J gene TRBJ2-7, with D hard to call. The CDR3 has 13 amino acids. Germline values: CDR1 SSHAT, CDR2 FNYEAQ (reference sequence). V was trimmed by 5 bases and J by 0 bases, leaving 8 bases between them. CDR3 nucleotides: TGTGCCAGCAGCGCAGGTGGCTCCTACGAGCAGTACTTC. Protein: CASSAGGSYEQYF. Full variable domain (missing parts from reference TRBV7-7 and TRBJ2-7): GAGVSQSPRYKVTKRGQDVTLRCDPISSHATLYWYQQALGQGPEFLTYFNYEAQPDKSGLPSDRFSAERPEGSISTLTIQRTEQRDSAMYRCASSAGGSYEQYFGPGTRLTVT.

V and J are TRBV7-8 and TRBJ2-1; 7 bases map to TRBD1. Germline loops: CDR1 SGHVS, CDR2 FQNEAQ. Trimming at V came to 2 bases and at J to 2 bases, leaving 15 bases not matched to a gene. The CDR3 contains 19 residues. Here the CDR3 reads CASSLNPVPDRAAYNEQFF. Written as DNA, the CDR3 is TGTGCCAGCAGCTTAAACCCTGTCCCCGACAGGGCGGCCTACAATGAGCAGTTCTTC.

J is TRBJ2-1 and V is TRBV10-3; the D gene is possibly TRBD2 (5 bases). V gave up 11 bases and J gave up 3 bases, with 17 bases separating them. This CDR3 has 14 residues. Germline loops: CDR1 ENHRY, CDR2 SYGVKD. The chain's CDR3 is CAPLGADFYNEQFF. CDR3 bases: TGTGCCCCCCTCGGTGCGGACTTCTACAATGAGCAGTTCTTC.

The J gene is TRBJ2-1, the V gene TRBV2, with D possibly TRBD2 on 5 matching bases. CDR1 and CDR2 (germline): SNHLY, FYNNEI. Deletions cut 4 bases from V and 5 bases from J, with 9 bases between. The CDR3 is 13 amino acids. CDR3 sequence reads: CASSVEADNEQFF. In DNA form, the CDR3 reads TGTGCCAGCAGTGTGGAAGCGGACAATGAGCAGTTCTTC.

The chain employs TRBV4-1 and TRBJ2-1; 9 nucleotides match TRBD2. The CDR3 consists of 15 residues. V lost 0 bases and J lost 8; bases outside the gene matches: 5. In germline, CDR1 is MGHRA, CDR2 YSYEKL. CDR3 loop: CASSQERGGGDEQFF. For the CDR3, the DNA is TGCGCCAGCAGCCAAGAGCGGGGGGGCGGAGATGAGCAGTTCTTC.

The chain is built from TRBV2 and TRBJ2-2; 10 bases line up with TRBD2. CDR3 length: 14 amino acids. After removal of 9 bases from V and 0 bases from J, the junction contained 1 base not matched to a gene. Germline CDR1 and CDR2: SNHLY and FYNNEI. CDR3 coding DNA: TGTGCCAGTACTAGCGGGACGAACACCGGGGAGCTGTTTTTT. It encodes CASTSGTNTGELFF. The full variable domain, its missing parts supplied by reference TRBV2 and TRBJ2-2, is EPEVTQTPSHQVTQMGQEVILRCVPISNHLYFYWYRQILGQKVEFLVSFYNNEISEKSEIFDDQFSVERPDGSNFTLKIRSTKLEDSAMYFCASTSGTNTGELFFGEGSRLTVL.

This clone showed up just a few times. V gene TRBV2 combines with J gene TRBJ1-4; TRBD1 is a possible D gene (5 bases). The CDR3 runs 16 residues. Germline V gene sequence: CDR1 SNHLY, CDR2 FYNNEI. V lost 4 bases, J lost 7 bases, and 19 bases lay in between. The CDR3 bases are TGTGCCAGCAGTGGGGGTCTCAGTGGGGGGAGTGAAAAACTGTTTTTT. It translates to CASSGGLSGGSEKLFF. Full variable domain (rest looked up from reference TRBV2 and TRBJ1-4): EPEVTQTPSHQVTQMGQEVILRCVPISNHLYFYWYRQILGQKVEFLVSFYNNEISEKSEIFDDQFSVERPDGSNFTLKIRSTKLEDSAMYFCASSGGLSGGSEKLFFGSGTQLSVL.

This clone was observed once. The genes are TRBV6-1 and TRBJ1-2; TRBD1 is a possible D gene (5 bases). Germline V gene data show CDR1 as MNHNS and CDR2 as SASEGT. The CDR3 is 16 amino acids. The V end lost 1 base, the J end lost 7 bases, and 19 bases lay between the germline ends. The CDR3 DNA reads TGTGCCAGCAGTGAAGGGGGCAGGCCCGCCTTGGGTGGCTACACCTTC. Translated: CASSEGGRPALGGYTF.

The chain links TRBV6-1 to TRBJ2-4; 7 bases map to TRBD1. In germline, CDR1 is MNHNS, CDR2 SASEGT. V lost 8 bases and J lost 6; bases outside the gene matches: 1. The CDR3 has 11 residues. DNA for the CDR3: TGTGCCAGCCGACAGGGAAACATTCAGTACTTC. Its translation: CASRQGNIQYF.

This clone appeared a single time. The V and J genes are TRBV9 and TRBJ2-5, with D perhaps TRBD2 (6 bases). The V gene's germline CDR1 is SGDLS and CDR2 YYNGEE. Trimming stripped 3 bases from V and 3 bases from J, with 12 bases between. CDR3 size: 14 residues. The CDR3, as DNA: TGTGCCAGCAGCGCCGGGACTCTCGAAGAGACCCAGTACTTC. It codes for CASSAGTLEETQYF.

CDR3 sequence reads: CASEARGYGYTF. The CDR3 DNA reads TGTGCTAGTGAAGCCAGGGGATATGGCTACACCTTC. V gene TRBV7-2 combines with J gene TRBJ1-2; D is perhaps TRBD1 (6 bases). CDR1 and CDR2 (germline): SGHTA, FQGNSA. The CDR3 is 12 amino acids.

This chain joins TRBV5-6 and TRBJ2-5, with D hard to call. The CDR3 totals 15 residues. In germline, CDR1 is SGHDT, CDR2 YYEEEE. Trimming removed 0 bases from V and 3 bases from J, with 12 bases in between. The CDR3 spells CASSLAARPEETQYF. The CDR3, as DNA: TGTGCCAGCAGCTTGGCCGCGAGGCCGGAAGAGACCCAGTACTTC.

The chain is built from TRBV2 and TRBJ2-7; perhaps TRBD1 as D (7 bases). The CDR3 is made up of 15 amino acids. CDR1 and CDR2 from the germline V gene are SNHLY and FYNNEI. V gave up 2 bases and J gave up 1 base, with 12 bases separating them. The CDR3 loop reads CASSENRGGSYEQYF. CDR3 coding DNA: TGTGCCAGCAGTGAAAACAGGGGAGGTTCCTACGAGCAGTACTTC.

Notes on this clone: The same CDR3 also results from other DNA sequences found in this sample. V and J are TRBV2 and TRBJ2-5, with TRBD1 matching over 8 bases. This CDR3 has 12 amino acids. V dropped 6 bases and J dropped 4; count of bases not matched to a gene: 1. Germline CDR1 and CDR2: SNHLY and FYNNEI. The CDR3 is CASSDRGETQYF. CDR3 coding DNA: TGTGCCAGCAGCGACAGGGGAGAGACCCAGTACTTC.

V gene TRBV5-1 combines with J gene TRBJ2-7; TRBD2 matches 8 bases. With 2 bases clipped from V and 6 bases from J, the junction kept 7 bases outside the gene matches. The CDR3 consists of 14 residues. Per germline, CDR1 SGHRS and CDR2 YFSETQ. The CDR3 sequence: CASSLDGGASEQYF. The CDR3 coding sequence is TGCGCCAGCAGCTTAGACGGGGGGGCCTCCGAGCAGTACTTC.

This clone was seen only once. The chain recombines TRBV13 with TRBJ1-1; TRBD1 is a possible D gene (6 bases). Germline assignment: CDR1 PRHDT and CDR2 FYEKMQ (reference sequence). The germline V and J ends were trimmed by 4 bases and 0 bases, with 15 bases remaining between them. There are 16 residues in the CDR3. The CDR3 DNA reads as TGTGCCAGCAGCTCGAACACCGGGGACATGAACACTGAAGCTTTCTTT. Amino acids: CASSSNTGDMNTEAFF.

This chain links TRBV6-5 with TRBJ2-1; 10 bases are a match to TRBD1. Germline V CDR1 and CDR2: MNHEY, SVGAGI. J lost 2 bases, V lost 4 bases, and 2 bases had no gene match. The CDR3 spans 15 residues. The CDR3 region is CASSWGQGPYNEQFF. The CDR3 DNA is TGTGCCAGCAGTTGGGGACAGGGGCCCTACAATGAGCAGTTCTTC.